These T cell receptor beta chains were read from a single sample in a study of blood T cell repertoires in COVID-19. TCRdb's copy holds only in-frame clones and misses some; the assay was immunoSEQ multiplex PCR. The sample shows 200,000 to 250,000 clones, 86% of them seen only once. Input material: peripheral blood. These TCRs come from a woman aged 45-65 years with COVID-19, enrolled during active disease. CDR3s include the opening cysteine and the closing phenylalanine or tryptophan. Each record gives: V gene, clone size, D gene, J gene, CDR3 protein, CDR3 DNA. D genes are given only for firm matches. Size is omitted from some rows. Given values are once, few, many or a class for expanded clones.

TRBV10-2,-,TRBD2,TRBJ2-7,CASSDWASGVGEQYF,TGCGCCAGCAGTGATTGGGCTAGCGGGGTGGGTGAGCAGTACTTC
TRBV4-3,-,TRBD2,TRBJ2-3,CASRRGVLTSTDTQYF,TGCGCCAGCAGACGGGGGGTACTCACTAGCACAGATACGCAGTATTTT
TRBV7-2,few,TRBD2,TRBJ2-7,CASSLPGGSYEQYF,TGTGCCAGCAGCCTACCGGGGGGCTCCTACGAGCAGTACTTC
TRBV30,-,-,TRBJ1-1,CAWRVNRNTEAFF,TGTGCCTGGAGAGTAAATAGGAACACTGAAGCTTTCTTT
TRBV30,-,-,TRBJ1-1,CAWSVGALNTEAFF,TGTGCCTGGAGTGTAGGGGCCCTGAACACTGAAGCTTTCTTT
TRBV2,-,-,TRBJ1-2,CASMTPDSLNFYTF,TGTGCCAGCATGACTCCGGACAGCTTGAATTTCTACACCTTC
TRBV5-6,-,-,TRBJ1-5,CASSLIGGTDQPQHF,TGTGCCAGCAGCTTGATCGGGGGGACGGATCAGCCCCAGCATTTT
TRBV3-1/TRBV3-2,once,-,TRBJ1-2,CASITRSRVYGYTF,TGTGCCAGCATCACAAGGAGCAGGGTCTATGGCTACACCTTC
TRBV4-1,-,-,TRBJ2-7,CASSQRDTSYEQYF,TGCGCCAGCAGCCAACGGGACACTTCCTACGAGCAGTACTTC
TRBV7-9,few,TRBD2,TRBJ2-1,CASTDGLAGNNEQFF,TGTGCCAGCACCGACGGACTAGCGGGGAACAATGAGCAGTTCTTC
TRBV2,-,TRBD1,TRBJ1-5,CASGEDPDRARDQPQHF,TGTGCCAGCGGAGAAGACCCCGACAGGGCGCGGGACCAGCCCCAGCATTTT
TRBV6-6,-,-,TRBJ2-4,CASSPTRSKNIQYF,TGTGCCAGCAGCCCCACCCGGTCCAAAAACATTCAGTACTTC
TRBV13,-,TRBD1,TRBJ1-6,CASSLQGVIGSSPLHF,TGTGCCAGCAGCTTACAGGGGGTGATCGGCTCTTCACCCCTCCACTTT
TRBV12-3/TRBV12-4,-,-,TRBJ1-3,CASSTYSGNTIYF,TGTGCCAGCAGCACCTACTCTGGAAACACCATATATTTT
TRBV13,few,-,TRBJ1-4,CASSFEGATNEKLFF,TGTGCCAGCAGCTTCGAGGGGGCAACTAATGAAAAACTGTTTTTT
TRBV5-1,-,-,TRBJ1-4,CASSLAGVEKLFF,TGCGCCAGCAGCTTGGCAGGGGTGGAAAAACTGTTTTTT
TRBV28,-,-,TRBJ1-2,CASSLWGGQGYTF,TGTGCCAGCAGTTTATGGGGGGGGCAGGGCTACACCTTC
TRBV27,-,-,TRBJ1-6,CASSLARGNSPLHF,TGTGCCAGCAGTTTGGCCAGGGGAAATTCACCCCTCCACTTT
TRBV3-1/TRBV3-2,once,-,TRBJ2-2,CASSPSLGGGTGELFF,TGTGCCAGCAGCCCCTCCTTGGGAGGTGGAACCGGGGAGCTGTTTTTT
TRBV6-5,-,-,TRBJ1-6,CASKSSSYNSPLHF,TGTGCCAGCAAGTCGAGCTCCTATAATTCACCCCTCCACTTT
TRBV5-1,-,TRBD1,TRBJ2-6,CASSRDSLSGANVLTF,TGCGCCAGCAGCCGGGACAGCCTCTCTGGGGCCAACGTCCTGACTTTC
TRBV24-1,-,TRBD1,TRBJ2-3,CATSEPDRDLTDTQYF,TGTGCCACCAGTGAGCCTGACAGGGACCTTACAGATACGCAGTATTTT
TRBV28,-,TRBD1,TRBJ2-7,CASSVGDRVYEQYF,TGTGCCAGCAGTGTAGGGGACAGAGTCTACGAGCAGTACTTC
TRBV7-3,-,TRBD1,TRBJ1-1,CASSLSGGTEAFF,TGTGCCAGCAGCCTCTCAGGGGGCACTGAAGCTTTCTTT
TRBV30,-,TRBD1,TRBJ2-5,CAWSPTGAGETQYF,TGTGCCTGGAGCCCAACAGGGGCAGGCGAGACCCAGTACTTC
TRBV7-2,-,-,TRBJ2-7,CASSPKAVGYEQYF,TGTGCCAGCAGCCCTAAAGCGGTTGGGTACGAGCAGTACTTC
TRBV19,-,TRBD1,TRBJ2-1,CASHPQRTGPGNEQFF,TGTGCCAGCCACCCCCAAAGGACAGGGCCCGGGAATGAGCAGTTCTTC
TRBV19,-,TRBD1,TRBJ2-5,CASRTQGAGETQYF,TGTGCCAGTAGAACACAGGGGGCAGGGGAGACCCAGTACTTC